The 19 T cell receptor beta chains reported below all come from one sample, sequenced in a study of metastatic and nonmetastatic thyroid tumors. Not a single patient had been given any form of treatment at any point before undergoing thyroid surgery. TCRdb reassembled clones from the PCR reads with MiXCR. In the table there are 7,700 or so clones, 32% of which are singletons. The sequencing input was tumor tissue. Receptors originate from a female donor with papillary thyroid cancer or a benign thyroid nodule (not recorded which). Some clones in this sample may be carry-over from other donors' samples.

Concerning this clone itself: A much larger clonotype is one base distant, so this may be a read error. This sample also contains other DNA sequences that code for the same CDR3. V is TRBV7-2 and J is TRBJ2-3; 8 bases are shared with TRBD2. CDR1 SGHTA and CDR2 FQGNSA come from the germline V gene. The CDR3 runs to 14 residues. V shed 6 bases, J shed 3 bases, and the junction held 5 bases outside the gene matches. The CDR3 DNA reads as TGTGCCAGCAGTCCTGGACTAGCTACAGATACGCAGTATTTT. Its translation is CASSPGLATDTQYF.

The rearrangement uses TRBV6-1 and TRBJ2-7, with a possible D match to TRBD2 (6 bases). This CDR3 spans 17 amino acids. The ends were cut back, 7 bases at V and 6 bases at J, with 28 bases in the middle. Germline V CDR1 and CDR2: MNHNS, SASEGT. In nucleotides, the CDR3 is TGTGCCAGCACCCTGGGGGGTAGCTGGACGGTAGGTCTCGAGCAGTACTTC. Translating gives CASTLGGSWTVGLEQYF.

This clone was counted only a few times. A read error is possible here, since a much larger clone lies one base away. The rearrangement links TRBV24-1 to TRBJ1-1, with 7 bases identical to TRBD1. Germline CDR1 KGHDR, CDR2 SFDVKD. V was clipped by 1 base and J by 2 bases; unmatched bases: 9. This CDR3 is 17 amino acids long. The CDR3 DNA reads as TGTGCCACCAGTGATTTAAGGGCAGGGGGGCAAAACACTGAAGCTTTCTTT. This sequence encodes CATSDLRAGGQNTEAFF.

This clone occurred many times. The J gene is TRBJ2-1, the V gene TRBV18; possibly TRBD2 for D (5 bases). Trimming took off 5 bases at V and 6 bases at J, with 17 bases between the two ends. CDR1 is KGHSH, CDR2 LQKENI, per germline. This CDR3 is built from 15 residues. The CDR3 bases are TGTGCCAGCTCAACATTACTAGGCCAAGGCAATGAGCAGTTCTTC. It codes for CASSTLLGQGNEQFF. Drawing the rest from reference TRBV18 and TRBJ2-1, the complete variable domain is NAGVMQNPRHLVRRRGQEARLRCSPMKGHSHVYWYRQLPEEGLKFMVYLQKENIIDESGMPKERFSAEFPKEGPSILRIQQVVRGDSAAYFCASSTLLGQGNEQFFGPGTRLTVL.

This clone was counted between two and nine times. V gene TRBV6-1 combines with J gene TRBJ1-5, with unresolved D. There are 16 residues in the CDR3. V lost 10 bases to trimming and J lost 4 bases, with 23 bases between them. Germline lookup yields CDR1 MNHNS and CDR2 SASEGT. CDR3 sequence: CAIIPDWTPGNQPQHF. The CDR3 nucleotides read TGTGCCATCATCCCCGATTGGACCCCTGGGAATCAGCCCCAGCATTTT.

In regard to this clone: The same CDR3 also results from other DNA sequences found in this sample. The chain couples TRBV5-1 to TRBJ2-3; 8 nucleotides match TRBD1. The CDR3 has 16 amino acids. Trimming took 0 bases from V and 3 from J; bases not matched to a gene: 6. The germline V gene has CDR1 SGHRS and CDR2 YFSETQ. The CDR3 bases are TGCGCCAGCAGCTTGGAGCAGGGGGCGAGGACAGATACGCAGTATTTT. This sequence encodes CASSLEQGARTDTQYF.

This clone occurred many times. The chain uses TRBV9 and TRBJ1-1; the match to TRBD1 covers 9 bases. V lost 0 bases, J lost 5 bases, and 11 bases stayed unmatched. Germline values: CDR1 SGDLS, CDR2 YYNGEE. There are 17 residues in the CDR3. The CDR3 region is CASSVASGTGIGTEAFF. In DNA, the CDR3 is TGTGCCAGCAGCGTAGCTAGTGGGACAGGGATAGGTACTGAAGCTTTCTTT.

The rearrangement joins TRBV6-2 or TRBV6-3 to TRBJ2-7, with 11 bases aligning to TRBD2. This CDR3 region has 14 residues. In germline, CDR1 is MNHEY, CDR2 SVGEGT. V shed 2 bases, J shed 3 bases, and the junction held 0 bases outside the gene matches. The CDR3 loop is CASSYGTSGYEQYF. The CDR3 region has the DNA TGTGCCAGCAGTTACGGGACTAGCGGCTACGAGCAGTACTTC.

Comment on this clone: Compared with germline, one end of the junction differs, possibly owing to a read error. The chain joins TRBV4-1 to TRBJ2-5; the D is unclear. The CDR3 has 15 amino acids. Per the germline V gene, CDR1 is MGHRA and CDR2 is YSYEKL. The CDR3 DNA follows: TGCGCCAGCAGCCGAGTGTACGGCGCCCAAGAGACCCAGTGCTTC. Translated: CASSRVYGAQETQCF.

A remark on this clone: Germline is not matched at one junction end, which may reflect a read error. The chain uses TRBV24-1 and TRBJ1-2, with D possibly TRBD1 on 5 matching bases. The germline CDR1 and CDR2 sequences are KGHDR and SFDVKD. The CDR3 spans 14 residues. The CDR3 nucleotides read TGTACCACCAGTGATCCCCGGGGGGTAGGTGGCTACACCTTC. It specifies CTTSDPRGVGGYTF.

Sample share makes this clone medium-sized. The chain joins TRBV12-3 or TRBV12-4 to TRBJ2-7; 7 bases line up with TRBD1. V shed 1 base, J shed 11 bases, and the junction held 8 bases outside the gene matches. The CDR3 contains 13 residues. CDR3 sequence reads: CASSLGRQGNKYF. The CDR3 nucleotides read TGTGCCAGCAGTTTAGGCCGACAGGGCAATAAGTACTTC.

The rearrangement uses TRBV20-1 and TRBJ2-5; TRBD1 is a possible D gene (5 bases). Trimming took 7 bases from V and 1 from J, leaving 13 bases between them. Germline assignment: CDR1 DFQATT and CDR2 SNEGSKA (reference sequence). The CDR3 runs to 13 residues. CDR3 nucleotide sequence: TGCAGTGGAGCAGGGTTAGGCCAAGAGACCCAGTACTTC. The encoded protein is CSGAGLGQETQYF.

The chain recombines TRBV20-1 with TRBJ2-7; D possibly corresponds to TRBD2 (6 bases). CDR3 length: 11 amino acids. Trimming removed 1 base from V and 6 bases from J, with 7 bases in between. Germline V gives CDR1 DFQATT, CDR2 SNEGSKA (reference sequence). This CDR3 reads CSARVGGEQYF. In DNA, the CDR3 is TGCAGTGCTAGAGTGGGGGGCGAGCAGTACTTC.

The chain couples TRBV20-1 to TRBJ2-7; D possibly uses TRBD1 or TRBD2 (5 bases each). V was trimmed by 6 bases and J by 3 bases, leaving 15 bases between them. The CDR3 spans 13 residues. Looked up from germline, CDR1 is DFQATT and CDR2 is SNEGSKA (reference sequence). CDR3 in amino acids: CSARGVGVYEQYF. The DNA of the CDR3 is TGCAGTGCCCGAGGGGTGGGGGTCTACGAGCAGTACTTC.

The chain recombines TRBV28 with TRBJ2-3; 13 bases are shared with TRBD2. V gave up 6 bases and J gave up 6 bases; unmatched junction bases: 12. This CDR3 region has 17 residues. The germline gives CDR1 MDHEN, CDR2 SYDVKM. The chain's CDR3 is CASRPGGLAGESDTQYF. The DNA for the CDR3 is TGTGCCAGCAGACCAGGCGGACTAGCGGGAGAGTCGGATACGCAGTATTTT.

This clone is medium-sized. The chain couples TRBV7-9 to TRBJ2-7; 9 nucleotides line up with TRBD1. CDR3 length equals 15 residues. With V trimmed by 6 bases and J by 4 bases, 10 bases remained unmatched. Germline V gene data show CDR1 as SEHNR and CDR2 as FQNEAQ (reference sequence). The chain's CDR3 is CASSLSGTGFYEQYF. DNA of the CDR3: TGTGCCAGCAGTCTATCCGGGACAGGGTTTTACGAGCAGTACTTC.

In regard to this clone: The conserved phenylalanine or tryptophan normally closing the CDR3 is absent here, so this likely arose from a read error. V gene TRBV6-1 combines with J gene TRBJ1-4; tentatively, D is TRBD1 (5 bases). This CDR3 comprises 15 residues. CDR1 is MNHNS and CDR2 is SASEGT in the germline V gene. This CDR3 is CASKVREGLGEKLFV. CDR3 sequence (DNA): TGTGCGAGCAAGGTTAGGGAGGGACTCGGAGAAAAACTGTTTGTT.

As regards this clone: A junction end diverges from the germline sequence, so it may reflect a read error. The chain joins TRBV4-2 to TRBJ2-3; 8 positions agree with TRBD2. The CDR3 sequence is 17 residues long. CDR1 and CDR2 from the germline V gene are LGHNA and YNFKEQ. CDR3 amino acids: CASSHRFIAGGTDTLYF. The DNA of the CDR3 is TGTGCCAGCAGCCATCGATTTATTGCGGGAGGTACAGATACGCTGTATTTT.

This clone qualifies as medium-sized. V and J are TRBV27 and TRBJ2-1, with 7 bases aligning to TRBD2. Germline V CDR1 and CDR2: MNHEY, SMNVEV (reference sequence). This CDR3 has 14 residues. The V segment lost 2 bases and the J segment 2 bases; nucleotides outside the gene matches: 0. The CDR3 loop is CASSLGTTYNEQFF. The CDR3 DNA sequence: TGTGCCAGCAGTTTAGGGACTACCTACAATGAGCAGTTCTTC.